A single T cell receptor (beta chain) is shown here with its context. This record belongs to a study of blood T cell repertoires in COVID-19. Study-wide background: In each case, the material was cDNA or gDNA derived from T cells, B-cell-depleted T cells, or PBMCs.

Germline V gene sequence: CDR1 SGDLS, CDR2 YYNGEE. The CDR3 sequence is 18 residues long. V shed 4 bases and J 2 bases; nucleotides not matched to a gene: 15. Here immunoSEQ multiplex PCR was the method, and the copy in TCRdb shows in-frame clones only, minus some. This table has some 250,000 clones, 70% to 90% appearing once. V is TRBV9 and J is TRBJ2-7; 10 bases line up with TRBD2. The receptor's source is a young woman who had recovered from COVID-19. The sample taken for sequencing was peripheral blood. Here the CDR3 reads CASSLGVAGGNQPYEQYF. CDR3 DNA: TGTGCCAGCAGCCTCGGGGTAGCGGGGGGCAACCAACCCTACGAGCAGTACTTC.